This is a list of T cell receptor beta chains from one sample in a study of somatic mutations in cytotoxic T cells in rheumatoid arthritis. The data were produced by immunoSEQ multiplex PCR, yet TCRdb's version contains in-frame clones alone and is incomplete. Of approximately 24,000 clones in the sample, 70% to 85% were seen once. The sample comprised CD8+ T cells sorted from blood. The source is a woman between 18 and 29 years old in good health. The CDR3 runs from the conserved cysteine through the conserved F or W. The order of the fields is V gene, J gene, D gene, clone size, CDR3 protein, CDR3 DNA. The D gene is left open where the match is weak. A clone size is listed for some rows: how often the clone was seen (once, few, many), or a class if it is expanded.

TRBV10-1	TRBJ1-6	-	-	CASQGESSASYNSPLHF	TGCGCCAGCCAAGGGGAGAGTAGTGCGTCCTATAATTCACCCCTCCACTTT
TRBV4-1	TRBJ2-2	-	-	CASSRAGTANTGELFF	TGCGCCAGCAGCCGAGCCGGGACGGCGAACACCGGGGAGCTGTTTTTT
TRBV28	TRBJ2-1	TRBD2	-	CASSFAHLSTSGGLYEQFF	TGTGCCAGCAGTTTCGCCCATTTGTCGACTAGCGGGGGGTTATATGAGCAGTTCTTC
TRBV28	TRBJ2-7	-	-	CASSFSGQYEQYF	TGTGCCAGCAGTTTTTCAGGGCAATACGAGCAGTACTTC
TRBV7-9	TRBJ2-5	-	-	CASSLAGETQYF	TGTGCCAGCAGCTTAGCGGGGGAGACCCAGTACTTC
TRBV29-1	TRBJ2-1	TRBD2	few	CSVDGTSGGPYNEQFF	TGCAGCGTTGACGGGACTAGCGGGGGGCCGTACAATGAGCAGTTCTTC
TRBV7-9	TRBJ2-7	-	-	CASSFSSAYEQYF	TGTGCCAGCAGCTTTTCGAGTGCCTACGAGCAGTACTTC
TRBV6-5	TRBJ2-5	-	-	CASSPRWGLETQYF	TGTGCCAGCAGCCCTCGGTGGGGGTTGGAGACCCAGTACTTC
TRBV28	TRBJ1-1	-	-	CASSMETGLNTEAFF	TGTGCCAGCAGTATGGAAACAGGCCTAAACACTGAAGCTTTCTTT
TRBV27	TRBJ2-7	TRBD1	few	CASSPDRGSEQYF	TGTGCCAGCAGTCCAGACAGGGGCAGTGAGCAGTACTTC
TRBV4-1	TRBJ2-2	-	-	CASSHRGTGELFF	TGCGCCAGCAGCCACCGCGGGACCGGGGAGCTGTTTTTT
TRBV7-3	TRBJ2-3	TRBD2	-	CASSLSGPEDTQYF	TGTGCCAGCAGCCTTAGCGGGCCCGAGGATACGCAGTATTTT
TRBV10-3	TRBJ2-2	-	-	CAISEPPGKANTGELFF	TGTGCCATCAGTGAGCCTCCTGGTAAGGCGAACACCGGGGAGCTGTTTTTT
TRBV28	TRBJ1-5	-	few	CASTDDGGAGNQPQHF	TGTGCCAGCACCGATGATGGGGGGGCGGGCAATCAGCCCCAGCATTTT
TRBV28	TRBJ2-5	-	-	CASSLSYRGAQETQYF	TGTGCCAGCAGTTTATCATACCGGGGGGCCCAAGAGACCCAGTACTTC
TRBV2	TRBJ1-2	-	-	CASTQPRTDYGYTF	TGTGCCAGCACTCAACCGCGGACGGATTATGGCTACACCTTC
TRBV11-3	TRBJ1-3	-	-	CASSLCVISGNTIYF	TGTGCCAGCAGCTTGTGCGTGATCTCTGGAAACACCATATATTTT
TRBV27	TRBJ2-2	TRBD2	-	CASRQGPKAGVITGELFF	TGTGCCAGCAGACAAGGCCCTAAAGCGGGAGTGATCACCGGGGAGCTGTTTTTT
TRBV25-1	TRBJ1-2	TRBD1	-	CASSDPGTGRDYGYTF	TGTGCCAGCAGTGACCCCGGGACAGGGAGGGACTATGGCTACACCTTC
TRBV25-1	TRBJ1-3	-	once	CASSESGNTIYF	TGTGCCAGCAGTGAATCCGGAAACACCATATATTTT
TRBV7-8	TRBJ1-2	TRBD1	few	CASSLTGGNKGYTF	TGTGCCAGCAGCCTGACAGGGGGCAATAAGGGCTACACCTTC
TRBV28	TRBJ1-2	-	-	CASSLSSFGGGYGYTF	TGTGCCAGCAGTTTATCTTCCTTCGGTGGTGGATATGGCTACACCTTC